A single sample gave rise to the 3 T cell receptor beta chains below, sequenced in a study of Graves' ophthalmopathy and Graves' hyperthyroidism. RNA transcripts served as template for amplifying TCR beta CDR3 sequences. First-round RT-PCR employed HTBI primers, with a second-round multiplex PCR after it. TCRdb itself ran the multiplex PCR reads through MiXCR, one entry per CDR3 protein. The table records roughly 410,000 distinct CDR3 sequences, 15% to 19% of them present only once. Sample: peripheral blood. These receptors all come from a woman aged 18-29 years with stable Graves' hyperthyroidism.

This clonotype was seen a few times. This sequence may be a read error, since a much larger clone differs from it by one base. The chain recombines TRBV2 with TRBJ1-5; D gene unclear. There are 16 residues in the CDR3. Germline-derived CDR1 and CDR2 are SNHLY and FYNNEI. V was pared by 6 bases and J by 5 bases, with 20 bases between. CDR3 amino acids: CASSGLGGRSDQPQHF. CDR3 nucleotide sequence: TGTGCCAGCAGCGGACTCGGAGGGAGGAGCGATCAGCCCCAGCATTTT. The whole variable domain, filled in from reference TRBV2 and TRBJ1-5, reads EPEVTQTPSHQVTQMGQEVILRCVPISNHLYFYWYRQILGQKVEFLVSFYNNEISEKSEIFDDQFSVERPDGSNFTLKIRSTKLEDSAMYFCASSGLGGRSDQPQHFGDGTRLSIL.

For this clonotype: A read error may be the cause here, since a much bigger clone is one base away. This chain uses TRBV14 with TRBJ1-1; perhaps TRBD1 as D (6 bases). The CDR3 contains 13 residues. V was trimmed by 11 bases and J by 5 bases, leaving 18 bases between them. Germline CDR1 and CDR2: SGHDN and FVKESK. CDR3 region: CAVQQGLGTEAFF. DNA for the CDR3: TGTGCCGTTCAACAGGGCCTGGGGACTGAAGCTTTCTTT.

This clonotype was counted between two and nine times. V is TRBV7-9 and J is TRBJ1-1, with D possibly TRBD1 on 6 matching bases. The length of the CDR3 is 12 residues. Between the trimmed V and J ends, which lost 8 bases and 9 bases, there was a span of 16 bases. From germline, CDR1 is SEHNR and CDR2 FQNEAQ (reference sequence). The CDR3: CASARTEVKAFF. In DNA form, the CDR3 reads TGTGCCAGCGCTAGGACAGAAGTAAAAGCTTTCTTT.